This TCR beta chain was found in a study of identical twins (dated by TCRdb to 2016 to 2017). Regarding the research as a whole: TCR alpha and beta repertoires from monozygotic twins, unrelated adults of various ages and cord blood were deep-sequenced to test whether fetal clonotypes persist. To rule out contamination, the twin experiments were replicated at different times with different library preparation protocols. What the work shows at the level of the full study, not this receptor alone: Invariant T cells such as MAIT and iNKT could partly confound zero-insertion analyses, although diverse VJ usage argued against such confounding for most clonotypes. Because the same donors could not be followed over many years, conclusions were based on cross-sectional statistical analysis. In beta out-of-frame sequences, excess twin sharing was weaker, because having fewer shared sequences lowered the signal-to-noise ratio. Compared with coincidental sharing between unrelated individuals, an excess of low generation-probability sequences was observed among out-of-frame TCR alpha sequences shared between twins. Abundant cord blood beta clonotypes had fewer insertions, young adult naive repertoires showed a similar but weaker trend, and memory repertoires showed no such trend. In monozygotic twins, recombination models systematically underestimated out-of-frame TCR alpha sharing, but the models matched the sharing seen between unrelated individuals.

As concerns this clonotype: Its binding antigen is unknown. Base qualities are not at hand, and no much larger clone is one base apart.

The CDR3 measures 15 amino acids from cysteine to valine. The only DNA kept is the CDR3, 45 bases in frame from the first base. V lost 1 base and J lost 0 bases; the stretch between them is 10 bases long. Per the germline V gene, SGHTA is the CDR1 and FQGNSA is the CDR2. Every donor in the study was a healthy Caucasian. The twin cohort consisted of three pairs of female monozygotic twins, all aged about 18 to 29 years. Miltenyi CD45RO+ enrichment and human naive T-cell isolation kits were used to isolate memory (CD45RO+) and naive T cells from PBMC. The library relied on 5' RACE. The reads were generated on an Illumina HiSeq 2000. A universal primer binding site was added through template switching, and the final cDNA carried a unique molecular identifier so that TCR cDNA molecules could be counted accurately. First-strand cDNA for TCR alpha and beta chains was synthesized from specific primers in the conserved constant-segment region. To control for contamination, every cDNA library was double barcoded, receiving both a SMART-Mk sample barcode and Illumina barcodes. Two successive PCR steps introduced TruSeq adapter sequences along with Illumina sample barcodes. The TCR alpha and beta cDNA libraries were sequenced on the Illumina HiSeq platform using custom primers. The authors processed their data as follows. MiGEC was used to process raw reads and extract unique molecular identifiers, and MiXCR was used to find CDR3 positions. Recombination models were inferred per individual with the repgenHMM and IGoR tools using an EM algorithm. The tcR package in R was used for shared clonotype analysis, with sharing normalized by the product of cloneset sizes. To study raw recombination free of thymic and clonal selection effects, out-of-frame nonproductive sequences were analyzed. Clones were called with MiXCR by TCRdb after fastp trimmed the public reads at Q25, and only in-frame beta chains were retained. Rows merge per CDR3 protein into single entries with the most common DNA and genes. TCRdb, not the authors, supplied the V and J calls. The sample contains roughly 240,000 distinct CDR3 sequences, about 7% of them found a single time. The biggest ten clones account for 3.5% to 4% of the sample.

This sample also appeared in a second study, on yellow fever vaccine responses in identical twins. That second publication adds: According to the authors, in identical twins the way T cells responded to vaccination appeared partly convergent and partly personalized. The study precisely tracked vaccine-responding T cell clones in identical twins.

The receptor's source is a young woman in good health. This receptor chain uses TRBV7-2 and TRBJ2-7; confidence is insufficient to name the D gene. Source material: memory (CD45RO+) T cells sorted from blood. Per the publication, the cell subset or site label means: CD45RO+ enriched T cells. The nucleotides read TGTGCCAGCAGCTTAGTTTCAGGAAACTCCTACGAGCAGTACGTC. This codes for CASSLVSGNSYEQYV.